Listed here are 12 T cell receptor beta chains from one sample, sequenced in a study of T-cell reconstitution after alpha-beta-depleted transplantation in children. During its preparation, the TCRbeta library received unique molecular identifiers. TCRdb reanalysed the PCR reads using MiXCR and keeps one entry per CDR3 protein. The sample yields about 610,000 distinct CDR3 sequences, roughly a tenth seen once. The source was PBMCs from the stem cell graft donor, collected from the stem cell graft. Receptor source: a human donor who donated a stem cell graft to a child with acute myeloid leukemia.

Ten or more counts support this clonotype. The chain recombines TRBV20-1 with TRBJ2-3, with 8 positions matching TRBD1. CDR1 and CDR2 (germline): DFQATT, SNEGSKA (reference sequence). CDR3 size: 14 residues. The ends lost 6 bases at V and 0 bases at J; junction bases unmatched: 5. CDR3 sequence: CSAQGATSTDTQYF. CDR3 in DNA: TGCAGTGCCCAGGGGGCCACTAGCACAGATACGCAGTATTTT.

This chain uses TRBV20-1 with TRBJ2-3, with D possibly TRBD2 on 7 matching bases. V was clipped by 3 bases and J by 1 base, with 14 bases between them. The germline gives CDR1 DFQATT, CDR2 SNEGSKA (reference sequence). The CDR3 is 15 residues long. In nucleotides, the CDR3 is TGCAGTGCTAGTCACGGGGGGCTAGGCACAGATACGCAGTATTTT. Its translation is CSASHGGLGTDTQYF.

This clonotype appeared many times. The chain has TRBV20-1 and TRBJ1-5; tentative D call: TRBD1 (6 bases). The V end was cut by 6 bases, the J end by 6 bases, with 15 bases between. Germline V lookup: CDR1 DFQATT, CDR2 SNEGSKA (reference sequence). CDR3 length equals 13 residues. The CDR3 coding sequence is TGCAGTGCCGGGGGCCGGGATCGTCAGCCCCAGCATTTT. Residues: CSAGGRDRQPQHF.

The J gene is TRBJ2-1, the V gene TRBV11-2, with 8 bases identical to TRBD2. The CDR3 is 16 residues long. V was pared by 1 base and J by 9 bases, with 11 bases of the junction left unmatched. The germline CDR1 and CDR2 sequences are SGHAT and FQNNGV. The CDR3 sequence: CASSLGSTSGRGEQFF. The DNA for the CDR3 is TGTGCCAGCAGCTTAGGTTCAACGAGCGGGAGAGGTGAGCAGTTCTTC.

V usage is TRBV27 and J usage is TRBJ2-5; 8 bases agree with TRBD2. The CDR3 is 12 amino acids. Germline-derived CDR1 and CDR2 are MNHEY and SMNVEV (reference sequence). The ends lost 6 bases at V and 7 bases at J; junction bases unmatched: 4. Here the CDR3 reads CASRPSGGTQYF. The CDR3 DNA sequence: TGTGCCAGCAGACCCAGCGGGGGGACCCAGTACTTC.

In this sample, this clonotype turned up a few times. V usage is TRBV2 and J usage is TRBJ2-7, with D perhaps matching TRBD2 (6 bases). Per the germline V gene, CDR1 is SNHLY and CDR2 is FYNNEI. CDR3 length equals 16 residues. Trimming stripped 4 bases from V and 2 bases from J, with 18 bases between. In DNA form, the CDR3 reads TGTGCCAGCAGTGCGCCTGTTGGGACTGCAACCTACGAGCAGTACTTC. Translating it yields CASSAPVGTATYEQYF.

This clonotype has only a few counts. This chain connects TRBV7-2 to TRBJ1-1; no definite D call. The V end was cut by 3 bases, the J end by 3 bases, with 8 bases between. In germline, CDR1 is SGHTA, CDR2 FQGNSA. The CDR3 loop spans 13 amino acids. The CDR3 nucleotides are TGTGCCAGCAGCTTCTATTGGGACACTGAAGCTTTCTTT. Its translation is CASSFYWDTEAFF.

The chain combines TRBV14 with TRBJ1-3, with unresolved D. The germline V and J ends were trimmed by 4 bases and 2 bases, with 12 bases remaining between them. The CDR3 spans 15 residues. Germline V gene sequence: CDR1 SGHDN, CDR2 FVKESK. DNA for the CDR3: TGTGCCAGCAGCCCGGCCGGGGAACCTGGAAACACCATATATTTT. This translates into CASSPAGEPGNTIYF.

The genes are TRBV7-2 and TRBJ2-1, with TRBD1 matching 12 bases. Losses at the gene ends were 7 bases for V and 9 bases for J; bases not matched to a gene: 7. From germline, CDR1 is SGHTA and CDR2 FQGNSA. There are 14 residues in the CDR3. This chain's CDR3 is CASMSGTGGTEQFF. DNA of the CDR3: TGTGCCAGCATGTCCGGGACAGGGGGCACTGAGCAGTTCTTC.

The chain has TRBV20-1 and TRBJ2-5; D not certain. Between the trimmed V and J ends, which lost 5 bases and 5 bases, there was a span of 18 bases. The V gene's germline CDR1 is DFQATT and CDR2 SNEGSKA (reference sequence). This CDR3 has 14 residues. The CDR3, as DNA: TGCAGTGCTCTCAAGGCGGCGGTTTCGGAGACCCAGTACTTC. It encodes CSALKAAVSETQYF.

This clonotype was observed a handful of times. One end of the junction varies from germline; a read error may be responsible. The chain combines TRBV7-2 with TRBJ1-6, with unresolved D. The germline V gene encodes CDR1 SGHTA and CDR2 FQGNSA. The CDR3 is 12 residues long. In DNA, the CDR3 is TGTGCCAGCGGCTTGTATAATTCACCCCTCCACTTT. The encoded protein is CASGLYNSPLHF. Drawing the rest from reference TRBV7-2 and TRBJ1-6, the complete variable domain is GAGVSQSPSNKVTEKGKDVELRCDPISGHTALYWYRQSLGQGLEFLIYFQGNSAPDKSGLPSDRFSAERTGGSVSTLTIQRTQQEDSAVYLCASGLYNSPLHFGNGTRLTVT.

This clonotype was counted a few times. The chain recombines TRBV7-6 with TRBJ2-1, with 11 bases matching TRBD2. The CDR3 has 14 residues. The germline CDR1 and CDR2 sequences are SGHVS and FNYEAQ. Trimming cost V 8 bases and J 7 bases; bases outside gene matches: 7. Here the CDR3 reads CASGTSGRRNEQFF. As DNA, the CDR3 is TGTGCCAGCGGCACTAGCGGGAGAAGGAATGAGCAGTTCTTC.